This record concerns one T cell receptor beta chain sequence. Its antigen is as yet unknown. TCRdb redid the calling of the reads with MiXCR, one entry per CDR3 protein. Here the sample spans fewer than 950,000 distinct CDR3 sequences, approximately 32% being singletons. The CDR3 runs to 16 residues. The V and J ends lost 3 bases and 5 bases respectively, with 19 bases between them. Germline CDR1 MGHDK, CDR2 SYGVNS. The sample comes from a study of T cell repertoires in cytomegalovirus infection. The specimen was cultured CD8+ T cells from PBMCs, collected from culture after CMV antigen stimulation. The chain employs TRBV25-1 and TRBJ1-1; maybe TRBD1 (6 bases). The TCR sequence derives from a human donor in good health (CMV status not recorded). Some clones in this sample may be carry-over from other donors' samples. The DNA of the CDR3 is TGTGCCAGCAGTGACCCTAAACAGGGAATTCGGACTGAAGCTTTCTTT. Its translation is CASSDPKQGIRTEAFF.